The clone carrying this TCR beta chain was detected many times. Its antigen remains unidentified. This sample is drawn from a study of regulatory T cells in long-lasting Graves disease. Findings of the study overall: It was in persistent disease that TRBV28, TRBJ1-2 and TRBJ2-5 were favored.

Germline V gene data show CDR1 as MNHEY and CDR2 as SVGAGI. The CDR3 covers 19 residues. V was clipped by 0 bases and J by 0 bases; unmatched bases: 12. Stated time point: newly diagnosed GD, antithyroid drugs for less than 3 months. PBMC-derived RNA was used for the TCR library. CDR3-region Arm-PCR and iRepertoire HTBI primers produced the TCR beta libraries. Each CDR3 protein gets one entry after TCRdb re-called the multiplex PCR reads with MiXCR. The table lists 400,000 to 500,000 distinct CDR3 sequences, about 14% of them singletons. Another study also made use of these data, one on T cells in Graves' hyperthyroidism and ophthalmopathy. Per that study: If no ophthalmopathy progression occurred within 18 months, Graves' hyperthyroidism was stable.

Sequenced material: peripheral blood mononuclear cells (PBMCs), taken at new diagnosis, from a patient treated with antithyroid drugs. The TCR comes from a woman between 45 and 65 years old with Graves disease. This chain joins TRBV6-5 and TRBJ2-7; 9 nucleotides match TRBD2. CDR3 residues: CASSYSGIAGVTSSYEQYF. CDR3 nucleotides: TGTGCCAGCAGTTACTCGGGGATAGCGGGAGTTACCAGCTCCTACGAGCAGTACTTC.